The T cell receptor beta chain described here comes from a study of blood T cell repertoires in COVID-19. Study overall: The United States, Italy and Spain provided the acute and convalescent COVID-19 samples. PBMCs, B-cell-depleted T cells, or T cells provided the cDNA or gDNA that made up the material.

Germline V gene data show CDR1 as SGHNT and CDR2 as YYREEE (reference sequence). The CDR3 extends over 17 amino acids. The V end lost 0 bases, the J end lost 3 bases, and 16 bases lay between the germline ends. Original processing notes: It was from reference gene primer amplification that nucleated cell counts were estimated. Only in-frame clones appear in the TCRdb table, and some are missing; sequencing was by immunoSEQ multiplex PCR. That table furnishes V, J and clone size, whereas the DNA furnished D and trimming. The repertoire holds around 200,000 clones, with 78% as singletons. V is TRBV5-4 and J is TRBJ2-1, with a tentative D call TRBD1 (6 bases). The receptor was isolated from an elderly woman with active or convalescent COVID-19. What was sequenced was peripheral blood. The CDR3 loop reads CASSLGVGQLIYNEQFF. The CDR3 DNA reads as TGTGCCAGCAGCTTGGGAGTAGGACAGTTAATCTACAATGAGCAGTTCTTC.